This T cell receptor (beta chain) was captured in a study of blood T cell repertoires in COVID-19. This CDR3 has 14 amino acids. From germline, CDR1 is PRHDT and CDR2 FYEKMQ (reference sequence). V trimming: 3 bases; J trimming: 3 bases; junction bases outside the gene matches: 2. Participant ages covered about 18 to 95 years across approximately 25 US areas. Authors' methods: Amplification of reference gene primers was used by the study to estimate nucleated cell counts. Using immunoSEQ multiplex PCR, the repertoire was profiled, and TCRdb retains in-frame clones only, with some absent. That table is the source of V, J and clone size, and D and trimming were worked out from the DNA. The sample carries roughly 350,000 clones, 92% recorded once.

This receptor was taken from a woman aged 25 to 39 who had recovered from COVID-19. Sample: PBMCs or T cells enriched from blood (not recorded which). This rearrangement joins TRBV13 to TRBJ1-2; 9 positions agree with TRBD1. This CDR3 is CASSFNRGHYGYTF. The CDR3 DNA is TGTGCCAGCAGCTTTAACAGGGGGCACTATGGCTACACCTTC. Full variable domain (rest looked up from reference TRBV13 and TRBJ1-2): AAGVIQSPRHLIKEKRETATLKCYPIPRHDTVYWYQQGPGQDPQFLISFYEKMQSDKGSIPDRFSAQQFSDYHSELNMSSLELGDSALYFCASSFNRGHYGYTFGSGTRLTVV.